The 22 T cell receptor beta chains in this list originate from one sample, sequenced in a study of T cells in localized non-small cell lung cancer. TCRdb's table, derived via immunoSEQ multiplex PCR, lists solely in-frame clones and lacks some. The table records approximately 25,000 clones, about nine tenths of them present only once. The source was peripheral blood, collected before any cancer treatment. These receptors came from a woman aged 40 to 75 with stage I lung adenocarcinoma.

The rearrangement uses TRBV9 and TRBJ1-5, with D unresolved. V lost 0 bases, J lost 3 bases, and 4 bases lay in between. Germline-derived CDR1 and CDR2 are SGDLS and YYNGEE. CDR3 length equals 13 residues. CDR3 protein: CASSVDINQPQHF. The CDR3 DNA follows: TGTGCCAGCAGCGTAGATATCAATCAGCCCCAGCATTTT. Full variable domain (outside the CDR3, taken from reference TRBV9 and TRBJ1-5): DSGVTQTPKHLITATGQRVTLRCSPRSGDLSVYWYQQSLDQGLQFLIQYYNGEERAKGNILERFSAQQFPDLHSELNLSSLELGDSALYFCASSVDINQPQHFGDGTRLSIL.

In its sample, this clone was seen once. The chain has TRBV19 and TRBJ1-5; D remains ambiguous. Germline V gives CDR1 LNHDA, CDR2 SQIVND (reference sequence). Deletions cut 2 bases from V and 3 bases from J, with 8 bases between. There are 14 residues in the CDR3. The chain's CDR3 is CASSINTHNQPQHF. The CDR3 bases are TGTGCCAGTAGTATAAACACACACAATCAGCCCCAGCATTTT.

V is TRBV6-1 and J is TRBJ1-2; 7 bases map to TRBD1. Germline lookup yields CDR1 MNHNS and CDR2 SASEGT. This CDR3 has 13 amino acids. Germline trimming cut 8 bases from V and 8 bases from J; bases unmatched to any gene: 11. CDR3 sequence (DNA): TGTGCCAGCCAAGCGACAGGGCCGACAGGCTACACCTTC. Translating gives CASQATGPTGYTF.

V is TRBV7-8 and J is TRBJ2-3; D gene unclear. Per germline, CDR1 SGHVS and CDR2 FQNEAQ. The V and J ends lost 6 bases and 2 bases respectively, with 18 bases between them. CDR3 length: 16 residues. CDR3 in amino acids: CASRLGSPLNTDTQYF. The CDR3 coding sequence is TGTGCCAGCAGGCTCGGGTCCCCGCTCAACACAGATACGCAGTATTTT.

This chain links TRBV6-4 with TRBJ2-1; no clear D. V gave up 2 bases and J gave up 2 bases, with 13 bases separating them. This CDR3 contains 16 residues. Germline CDR1 MRHNA, CDR2 SNTAGT. CDR3 DNA sequence: TGTGCCAGCAGTGACGAAGCGACAAGAACCTACAATGAGCAGTTCTTC. Protein product: CASSDEATRTYNEQFF.

This clone was seen once. The CDR3 sequence: CASSSGTAIPPGDTQYF. As DNA, the CDR3 is TGTGCCAGCAGTTCCGGGACCGCGATCCCTCCAGGGGATACGCAGTATTTT. V is TRBV27 and J is TRBJ2-3, with D perhaps assigned TRBD1 or TRBD2 (5 bases each). V shed 4 bases and J shed 6 bases, with 23 bases lying between them. CDR3 length: 17 residues. Germline CDR1 MNHEY, CDR2 SMNVEV (reference sequence).

This chain connects TRBV7-9 to TRBJ2-4; 8 bases fit TRBD2. Germline V lookup: CDR1 SEHNR, CDR2 FQNEAQ (reference sequence). CDR3 length: 16 amino acids. Trimming cost V 6 bases and J 0 bases; bases outside gene matches: 7. CDR3 sequence: CASSYTSGVAKNIQYF. The DNA for the CDR3 is TGTGCCAGCAGTTATACTAGCGGAGTAGCCAAAAACATTCAGTACTTC.

V usage is TRBV5-1 and J usage is TRBJ2-1; D is ambiguous. Trimming cost V 2 bases and J 5 bases, with 14 bases left between them. The CDR3 has 15 amino acids. Germline loops: CDR1 SGHRS, CDR2 YFSETQ. CDR3 nucleotide sequence: TGCGCCAGCAGCTTAGGGCCGTCGACCGACAATGAGCAGTTCTTC. This translates into CASSLGPSTDNEQFF.

The J gene is TRBJ2-7, the V gene TRBV28, with 9 bases aligning to TRBD1. J was trimmed by 5 bases and V by 4 bases; bases with no gene match: 9. The CDR3 length is 15 residues. The germline V gene encodes CDR1 MDHEN and CDR2 SYDVKM. Here the CDR3 reads CASSSTGQGKDEQYF. CDR3 in DNA: TGTGCCAGCAGTTCCACGGGACAGGGTAAGGACGAGCAGTACTTC.

This clone has only one observation. The chain links TRBV6-6 to TRBJ1-5; D is ambiguous. Trimming pared 8 bases from V and 0 bases from J, leaving 11 bases between. Germline loops: CDR1 MNHNY, CDR2 SVGAGI (reference sequence). The CDR3 runs to 14 residues. The CDR3, as DNA: TGTGCCAGCCGTTCGACGGATAGCAATCAGCCCCAGCATTTT. Residues: CASRSTDSNQPQHF.

The chain recombines TRBV7-2 with TRBJ2-2, with 8 bases fitting TRBD2. V trimming: 5 bases; J trimming: 7 bases; junction bases outside the gene matches: 9. This CDR3 has 15 amino acids. The germline CDR1 and CDR2 sequences are SGHTA and FQGNSA. In DNA, the CDR3 is TGTGCCAGCAGCCCCGGGCCCAGCGGGAGCGGGGAGCTGTTTTTT. Protein: CASSPGPSGSGELFF.

The genes are TRBV19 and TRBJ2-7, with D maybe TRBD2 (5 bases). Germline assignment: CDR1 LNHDA and CDR2 SQIVND (reference sequence). CDR3 length equals 11 residues. V was shortened by 1 base and J by 7 bases, with 5 bases between the two germline ends. CDR3 DNA: TGTGCCAGTAGTATAGCGGGGGAGCAGTACTTC. Protein product: CASSIAGEQYF.

This clone was detected only a few times. The chain carries TRBV2 and TRBJ2-4, with D possibly matching TRBD2 (5 bases). V was shortened by 7 bases and J by 3 bases, with 16 bases between the two germline ends. The V gene's germline CDR1 is SNHLY and CDR2 FYNNEI. The CDR3 runs to 15 residues. The CDR3 loop is CASKRETGNKNIQYF. For the CDR3, the DNA is TGTGCCAGCAAGCGAGAGACGGGGAACAAAAACATTCAGTACTTC.

J is TRBJ2-1 and V is TRBV28, with D unresolved. CDR3 length equals 12 residues. V shed 6 bases and J shed 10 bases, with 13 bases lying between them. Germline CDR1 reads MDHEN; CDR2 reads SYDVKM. The CDR3 loop reads CASRLDWSEQFF. Written as DNA, the CDR3 is TGTGCCAGCAGACTTGATTGGTCGGAGCAGTTCTTC.

The chain carries TRBV6-1 and TRBJ2-1, with D unresolved. This CDR3 comprises 17 residues. From germline, CDR1 is MNHNS and CDR2 SASEGT. Trimming took off 4 bases at V and 0 bases at J, with 16 bases between the two ends. Written as DNA, the CDR3 is TGTGCCAGCAGTGTACCTCTGAGCCCTAACTCCTACAATGAGCAGTTCTTC. As protein: CASSVPLSPNSYNEQFF.

The chain employs TRBV9 and TRBJ2-5; D possibly corresponds to TRBD2 (6 bases). This CDR3 spans 14 amino acids. Trimming took off 4 bases at V and 5 bases at J, with 15 bases between the two ends. Looked up from germline, CDR1 is SGDLS and CDR2 is YYNGEE. Written as DNA, the CDR3 is TGTGCCAGCAGCCCGACTAGTAGGGTCGAGACCCAGTACTTC. The encoded protein is CASSPTSRVETQYF.

The V call is TRBV30, the J call TRBJ1-4; tentatively, D is TRBD1 (5 bases). CDR1 and CDR2 (germline): GTSNPN, SVGIG (reference sequence). This CDR3 has 13 residues. V was pared by 5 bases and J by 2 bases, with 9 bases between. CDR3 nucleotide sequence: TGTGCCTGGGCAGGGTCTACTAATGAAAAACTGTTTTTT. Translation gives CAWAGSTNEKLFF.

The chain couples TRBV6-5 to TRBJ1-2; 7 nucleotides line up with TRBD1. Germline lookup yields CDR1 MNHEY and CDR2 SVGAGI. The CDR3 is made up of 14 amino acids. Trimming took 6 bases from V and 0 from J; bases not matched to a gene: 4. This CDR3 is CASSLGQANYGYTF. As DNA, the CDR3 is TGTGCCAGCAGCCTCGGACAGGCTAACTATGGCTACACCTTC.

V and J are TRBV5-1 and TRBJ2-1; D not resolved. Deletions cut 0 bases from V and 10 bases from J, with 8 bases between. This CDR3 is 12 amino acids long. Germline V gene data show CDR1 as SGHRS and CDR2 as YFSETQ. CDR3 bases: TGCGCCAGCAGCTTGGATGAGGAAGAGCAGTTCTTC. The encoded protein is CASSLDEEEQFF.

The chain has TRBV27 and TRBJ1-5; D is unresolved. V lost 1 base to trimming and J lost 1 base, with 11 bases between them. Germline V gene data show CDR1 as MNHEY and CDR2 as SMNVEV (reference sequence). There are 16 residues in the CDR3. For the CDR3, the DNA is TGTGCCAGCAGTTTATACGCCGGGCTGAGCAATCAGCCCCAGCATTTT. Protein: CASSLYAGLSNQPQHF.

The chain has TRBV5-6 and TRBJ2-5; D is unresolved. The length of the CDR3 is 13 residues. V gave up 3 bases and J gave up 2 bases, with 8 bases separating them. The germline V gene encodes CDR1 SGHDT and CDR2 YYEEEE. This CDR3 reads CASSSSPQETQYF. The DNA of the CDR3 is TGTGCCAGCAGCTCGAGTCCGCAAGAGACCCAGTACTTC.

The chain links TRBV9 to TRBJ2-2, with TRBD2 identical over 8 bases. V lost 0 bases to trimming and J lost 4 bases; unmatched junction nucleotides: 8. Per germline, CDR1 SGDLS and CDR2 YYNGEE. The length of the CDR3 is 17 residues. CDR3 in amino acids: CASSVGPAGVVTGELFF. The DNA for the CDR3 is TGTGCCAGCAGCGTAGGCCCAGCGGGAGTGGTCACCGGGGAGCTGTTTTTT.